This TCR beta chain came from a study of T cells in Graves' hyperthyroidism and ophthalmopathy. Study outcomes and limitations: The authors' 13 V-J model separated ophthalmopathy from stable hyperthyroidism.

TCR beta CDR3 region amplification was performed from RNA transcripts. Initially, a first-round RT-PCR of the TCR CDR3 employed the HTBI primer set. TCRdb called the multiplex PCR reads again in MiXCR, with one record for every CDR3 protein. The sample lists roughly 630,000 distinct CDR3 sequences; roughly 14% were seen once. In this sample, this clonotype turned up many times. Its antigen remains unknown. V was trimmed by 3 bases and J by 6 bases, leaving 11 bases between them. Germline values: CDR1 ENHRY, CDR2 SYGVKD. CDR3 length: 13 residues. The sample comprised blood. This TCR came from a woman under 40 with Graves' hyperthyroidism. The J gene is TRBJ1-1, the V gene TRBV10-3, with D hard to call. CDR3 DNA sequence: TGTGCCATCAGTGATGGAGGTGGCGCTGAAGCTTTCTTT. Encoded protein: CAISDGGGAEAFF.